The entry below gives a single T cell receptor beta chain sequence along with its context. In TCRdb, the 5' RACE reads were re-called with MiXCR into one record per CDR3 protein. The repertoire holds 220,000 or so distinct CDR3 sequences, with 5.5% to 7% as singletons. Per germline, CDR1 LGHDT and CDR2 YNNKEL (reference sequence). CDR3 length: 15 amino acids. Germline trimming cut 1 base from V and 7 bases from J; bases unmatched to any gene: 5. The data stem from a study of identical twins. Separately, the same data were catalogued under a study of yellow fever vaccine responses in identical twins.

Input material: memory (CD45RO+) T cells sorted from blood. The chain couples TRBV3-1 to TRBJ2-1, with 9 bases that match TRBD1. The receptor comes from a young woman in good health. CDR3 amino acids: CASSQVGQGKNEQFF. Here the CDR3 DNA reads TGTGCCAGCAGCCAAGTGGGACAGGGTAAAAATGAGCAGTTCTTC.